These 18 T cell receptor beta chains were sequenced from one sample in a study of response to subunit inactivated influenza vaccine. MiXCR was run by TCRdb on the RT-PCR reads, yielding one entry per CDR3 protein. The repertoire holds about 480,000 distinct CDR3 sequences, with roughly 27% as singletons. The sample here was CD4+ T cells sorted from PBMCs, taken 4 to 6 days after vaccination. Receptors originate from a man in his fifties who received an inactivated influenza vaccine.

There are a few counts of this clonotype. V gene TRBV28 combines with J gene TRBJ2-3; D is uncertain. V dropped 6 bases and J dropped 3 bases, with 19 bases sitting between them. In germline, CDR1 is MDHEN, CDR2 SYDVKM. CDR3 length equals 16 residues. CDR3 in amino acids: CASSIGGALYTDTQYF. The CDR3 nucleotides are TGTGCCAGCAGCATCGGTGGAGCTCTCTATACAGATACGCAGTATTTT.

The genes are TRBV7-2 and TRBJ2-5; 8 nucleotides match TRBD1. This CDR3 has 14 amino acids. J gave up 1 base and V 4 bases, and 2 bases lay outside the gene matches. Germline V gene lookup returns CDR1 SGHTA and CDR2 FQGNSA. The CDR3 nucleotides are TGTGCCAGCAGCTCCGACAGGGGCCAAGAGACCCAGTACTTC. It encodes CASSSDRGQETQYF. Variable domain in full (rest from reference TRBV7-2 and TRBJ2-5): GAGVSQSPSNKVTEKGKDVELRCDPISGHTALYWYRQSLGQGLEFLIYFQGNSAPDKSGLPSDRFSAERTGGSVSTLTIQRTQQEDSAVYLCASSSDRGQETQYFGPGTRLLVL.

The chain carries TRBV25-1 and TRBJ2-3; 7 bases map to TRBD1. The CDR3 covers 16 residues. Germline values: CDR1 MGHDK, CDR2 SYGVNS. Trimming cost V 6 bases and J 1 base; bases outside gene matches: 10. This CDR3 is CASSGRRTGGTDTQYF. The CDR3 coding sequence is TGTGCCAGCAGCGGAAGGCGGACAGGAGGCACAGATACGCAGTATTTT.

This clonotype was found a few times. The J gene is TRBJ2-7, the V gene TRBV6-2 or TRBV6-3; TRBD1 is a possible D gene (6 bases). The CDR3 runs 16 residues. V lost 6 bases and J lost 2, with 20 bases in between. Germline V gene sequence: CDR1 MNHEY, CDR2 SVGEGT. The CDR3 reads CASSTLFSGVPYEQYF. The CDR3 coding sequence is TGTGCCAGCAGCACCCTGTTCTCAGGGGTTCCCTACGAGCAGTACTTC.

This sequence joins TRBV20-1 and TRBJ2-1, with D hard to call. The germline V gene has CDR1 DFQATT and CDR2 SNEGSKA (reference sequence). The V and J ends lost 4 bases and 2 bases respectively, with 9 bases between them. CDR3 length: 13 residues. The CDR3 region has the DNA TGCAGTGCTAACAAGCTAACCTACAATGAGCAGTTCTTC. It codes for CSANKLTYNEQFF.

The V and J genes are TRBV2 and TRBJ2-4; D not resolved. Trimming cost V 6 bases and J 5 bases, with 17 bases left between them. The CDR3 totals 15 residues. Germline-derived CDR1 and CDR2 are SNHLY and FYNNEI. CDR3 in DNA: TGTGCCAGCAGCGCCTTACCTCCGGGTCAAAACATTCAGTACTTC. It is translated as CASSALPPGQNIQYF.

This clonotype was seen a few times. The chain uses TRBV2 and TRBJ2-1, with 7 bases fitting TRBD2. The germline V gene has CDR1 SNHLY and CDR2 FYNNEI. The CDR3 extends over 14 amino acids. V lost 4 bases and J lost 8; bases outside the gene matches: 8. CDR3 residues: CASSVMAGVDEQFF. CDR3 bases: TGTGCCAGCAGTGTAATGGCGGGGGTGGATGAGCAGTTCTTC. The full variable domain, with the rest looked up from reference TRBV2 and TRBJ2-1, is EPEVTQTPSHQVTQMGQEVILRCVPISNHLYFYWYRQILGQKVEFLVSFYNNEISEKSEIFDDQFSVERPDGSNFTLKIRSTKLEDSAMYFCASSVMAGVDEQFFGPGTRLTVL.

V and J are TRBV19 and TRBJ2-1; TRBD2 agrees at 14 bases. V was clipped by 10 bases and J by 9 bases; unmatched bases: 5. Germline loops: CDR1 LNHDA, CDR2 SQIVND (reference sequence). The CDR3 runs 13 residues. The CDR3 loop is CATGTSGSSEQFF. CDR3 bases: TGTGCCACCGGGACTAGCGGGAGTAGTGAGCAGTTCTTC.

This clonotype showed up just a few times. This chain links TRBV3-1 with TRBJ2-5; a weak D match, TRBD1 (6 bases). Germline V lookup: CDR1 LGHDT, CDR2 YNNKEL (reference sequence). V lost 1 base, J lost 2 bases, and 8 bases lay in between. The CDR3 covers 14 residues. The CDR3 sequence is CASSQVGQQETQYF. DNA of the CDR3: TGTGCCAGCAGCCAAGTCGGACAGCAAGAGACCCAGTACTTC.

A few counts support this clonotype. A read error may account for a junction end that differs from germline. The rearrangement joins TRBV5-4 to TRBJ1-4; D remains unclear. The CDR3 runs to 13 residues. CDR1 SGHNT and CDR2 YYREEE come from the germline V gene (reference sequence). CDR3 loop: CASSLAADEQLFF. DNA for the CDR3: TGTGCCAGCAGCTTGGCGGCGGATGAACAACTGTTTTTT.

This chain connects TRBV7-9 to TRBJ2-1, with 11 bases fitting TRBD1. CDR1 is SEHNR and CDR2 is FQNEAQ in the germline V gene (reference sequence). This CDR3 comprises 16 residues. The ends lost 2 bases at V and 6 bases at J; junction bases unmatched: 6. Here the CDR3 reads CASSLPSGTGGNEQFF. CDR3 in DNA: TGTGCCAGCAGCTTACCGTCCGGGACAGGGGGCAATGAGCAGTTCTTC. Full variable domain (remainder filled in from reference TRBV7-9 and TRBJ2-1): DTGVSQNPRHKITKRGQNVTFRCDPISEHNRLYWYRQTLGQGPEFLTYFQNEAQLEKSRLLSDRFSAERPKGSFSTLEIQRTEQGDSAMYLCASSLPSGTGGNEQFFGPGTRLTVL.

V is TRBV30 and J is TRBJ1-3, with a possible D match to TRBD1 (5 bases). This CDR3 is 17 amino acids long. The V end was cut by 0 bases, the J end by 0 bases, with 15 bases between. The germline CDR1 and CDR2 sequences are GTSNPN and SVGIG (reference sequence). The CDR3 sequence: CAWSVWRGWSSGNTIYF. The CDR3 coding sequence is TGTGCCTGGAGTGTGTGGAGGGGCTGGAGCTCTGGAAACACCATATATTTT.

This clonotype has a count of ten or more. The gene calls are TRBV7-2 and TRBJ2-1; D not certain. The V gene lost 3 bases and the J gene lost 6 bases, with 15 bases spanning the gap. Germline assignment: CDR1 SGHTA and CDR2 FQGNSA. This CDR3 region has 15 residues. The CDR3 DNA is TGTGCCAGCAGCTTGTCCCCTCTCCGGACCAATGAGCAGTTCTTC. The encoded protein is CASSLSPLRTNEQFF.

The sample holds a few counts of this clonotype. This chain connects TRBV5-1 to TRBJ2-5, with D perhaps TRBD2 (5 bases). Germline V gene sequence: CDR1 SGHRS, CDR2 YFSETQ. The length of the CDR3 is 13 residues. Trimming took 7 bases from V and 2 from J, leaving 12 bases between them. CDR3 loop: CASGRSQQETQYF. Here the CDR3 DNA reads TGCGCCAGCGGGAGAAGTCAACAAGAGACCCAGTACTTC.

The chain has TRBV4-2 and TRBJ2-1, with 7 bases fitting TRBD1. This CDR3 region has 17 residues. V lost 2 bases, J lost 3 bases, and 10 bases stayed unmatched. Per the germline V gene, CDR1 is LGHNA and CDR2 is YNFKEQ. As DNA, the CDR3 is TGTGCCAGCAGCCAAACCGCCTCACAGGGGCACTACAATGAGCAGTTCTTC. It translates to CASSQTASQGHYNEQFF.

J is TRBJ1-5 and V is TRBV10-3; maybe TRBD1 (5 bases). Between the trimmed V and J ends, which lost 6 bases and 0 bases, there was a span of 12 bases. The length of the CDR3 is 15 residues. Germline-derived CDR1 and CDR2 are ENHRY and SYGVKD. The CDR3 is CAIRRDGDSNQPQHF. The CDR3 region has the DNA TGTGCCATCAGAAGGGACGGGGATAGCAATCAGCCCCAGCATTTT.

This clonotype was counted only a few times. The V and J genes are TRBV4-2 and TRBJ2-1; 11 nucleotides match TRBD2. CDR3 size: 16 residues. Germline CDR1 reads LGHNA; CDR2 reads YNFKEQ. With 3 bases clipped from V and 2 bases from J, the junction kept 3 bases outside the gene matches. CDR3 residues: CASSQTSGDAYNEQFF. Written as DNA, the CDR3 is TGTGCCAGCAGCCAGACTAGCGGGGACGCCTACAATGAGCAGTTCTTC.

V is TRBV30 and J is TRBJ2-5, with D perhaps given as TRBD1 or TRBD2 (6 bases each). Per the germline V gene, CDR1 is GTSNPN and CDR2 is SVGIG (reference sequence). V gave up 3 bases and J gave up 5 bases, with 16 bases separating them. The CDR3 runs to 14 residues. The CDR3 region is CAWRPAGGRETQYF. CDR3 nucleotide sequence: TGTGCCTGGAGACCCGCCGGGGGCAGGGAGACCCAGTACTTC.